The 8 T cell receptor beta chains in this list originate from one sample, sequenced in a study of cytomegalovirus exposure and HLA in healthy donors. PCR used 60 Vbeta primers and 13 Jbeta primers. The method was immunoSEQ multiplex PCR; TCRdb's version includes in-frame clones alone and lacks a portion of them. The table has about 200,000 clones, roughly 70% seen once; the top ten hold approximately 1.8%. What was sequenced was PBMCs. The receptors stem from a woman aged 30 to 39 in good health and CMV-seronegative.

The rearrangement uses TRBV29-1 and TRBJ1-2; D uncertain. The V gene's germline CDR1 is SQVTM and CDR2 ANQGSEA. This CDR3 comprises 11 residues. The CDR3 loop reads CSSGQSGGYTF. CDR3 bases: TGCAGTTCTGGCCAGTCTGGTGGCTACACCTTC. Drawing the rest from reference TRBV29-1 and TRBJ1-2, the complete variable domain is SAVISQKPSRDICQRGTSLTIQCQVDSQVTMMFWYRQQPGQSLTLIATANQGSEATYESGFVIDKFPISRPNLTFSTLTVSNMSPEDSSIYLCSSGQSGGYTFGSGTRLTVV.

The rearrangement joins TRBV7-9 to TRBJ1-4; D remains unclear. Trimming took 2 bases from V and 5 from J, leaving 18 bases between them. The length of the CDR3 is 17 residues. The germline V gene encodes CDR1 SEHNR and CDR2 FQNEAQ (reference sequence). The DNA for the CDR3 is TGTGCCAGCAGCTTATCCTCGGGAGTGGGCAGGAATGAAAAACTGTTTTTT. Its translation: CASSLSSGVGRNEKLFF.

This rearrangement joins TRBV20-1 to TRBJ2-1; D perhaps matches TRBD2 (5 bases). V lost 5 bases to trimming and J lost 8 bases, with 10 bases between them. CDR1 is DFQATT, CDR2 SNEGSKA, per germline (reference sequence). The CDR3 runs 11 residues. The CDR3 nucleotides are TGCAGTGCTTCCGGGATCCATGAGCAGTTCTTC. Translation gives CSASGIHEQFF.

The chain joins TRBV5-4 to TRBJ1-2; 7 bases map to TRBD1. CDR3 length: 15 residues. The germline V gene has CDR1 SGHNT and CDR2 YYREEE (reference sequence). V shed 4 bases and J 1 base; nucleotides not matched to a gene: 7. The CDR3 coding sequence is TGTGCCAGCAGCGTCGACAGGGACGGTAACTATGGCTACACCTTC. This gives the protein CASSVDRDGNYGYTF.

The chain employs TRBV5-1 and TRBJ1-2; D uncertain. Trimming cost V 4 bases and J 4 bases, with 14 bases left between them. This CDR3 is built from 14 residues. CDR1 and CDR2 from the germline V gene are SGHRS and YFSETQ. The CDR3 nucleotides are TGCGCCAGCAGCCCCCCCCACAGCCTCTATGGCTACACCTTC. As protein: CASSPPHSLYGYTF.

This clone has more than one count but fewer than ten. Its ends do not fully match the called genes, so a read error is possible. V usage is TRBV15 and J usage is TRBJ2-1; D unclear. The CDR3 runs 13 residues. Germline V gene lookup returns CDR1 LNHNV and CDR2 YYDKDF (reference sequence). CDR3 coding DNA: TGTGCCACCAGCAGAGACAAACACCGGCCCCAGGTCTTC. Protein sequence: CATSRDKHRPQVF.

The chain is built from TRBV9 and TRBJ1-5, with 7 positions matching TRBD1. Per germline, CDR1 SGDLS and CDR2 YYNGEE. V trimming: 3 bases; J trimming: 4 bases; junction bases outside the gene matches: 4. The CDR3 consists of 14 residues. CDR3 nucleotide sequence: TGTGCCAGCAGCGAGGGGACAGTAAATCAGCCCCAGCATTTT. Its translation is CASSEGTVNQPQHF.

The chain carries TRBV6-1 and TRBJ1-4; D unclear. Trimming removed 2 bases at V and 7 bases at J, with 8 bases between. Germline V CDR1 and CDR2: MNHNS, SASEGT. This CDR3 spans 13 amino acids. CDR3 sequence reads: CASSELLGEKLFF. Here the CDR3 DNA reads TGTGCCAGCAGTGAATTACTTGGTGAAAAACTGTTTTTT.